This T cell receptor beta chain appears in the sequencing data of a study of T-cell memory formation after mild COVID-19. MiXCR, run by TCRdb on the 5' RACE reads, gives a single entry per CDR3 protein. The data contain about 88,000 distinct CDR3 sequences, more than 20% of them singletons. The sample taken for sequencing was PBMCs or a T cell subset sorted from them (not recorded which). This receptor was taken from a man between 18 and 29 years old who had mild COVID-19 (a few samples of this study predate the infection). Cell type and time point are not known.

CDR3 coding DNA: TGCGCCAGCAGTGAGTCGCCCGATTCCTCCTACGAGCAGTACTTC. It yields the protein CASSESPDSSYEQYF. J is TRBJ2-7 and V is TRBV10-2; D gene ambiguous. Germline V lookup: CDR1 WSHSY, CDR2 SAAADI. The CDR3 is 15 residues long. The V end was cut by 0 bases, the J end by 0 bases, with 9 bases between.